This T cell receptor beta chain was obtained from a study of blood T cell repertoires in COVID-19. About the research overall: Whether acute or convalescent, the COVID-19 samples came from the United States, Italy and Spain. PBMCs, B-cell-depleted T cells, or T cells provided the cDNA or gDNA that made up the material.

In the source study's methods: By means of reference gene primer amplification, nucleated cell counts were estimated. The table came from immunoSEQ multiplex PCR; TCRdb's copy has only in-frame clones and leaves some out. V and J calls and clone size come straight from that table; D and trimming were deduced from the DNA. The sample lists roughly 200,000 clones; 84% were seen once. This CDR3 region has 17 residues. In germline, CDR1 is SGHNT, CDR2 YENEEA. V lost 5 bases and J lost 3, with 21 bases in between. The source is an elderly woman with active or convalescent COVID-19. This chain links TRBV11-3 with TRBJ2-3; possible D gene TRBD1, 7 bases. Sequencing used peripheral blood. This chain's CDR3 is CASSPGRGDVGTDTQYF. The CDR3 DNA is TGTGCCAGCAGCCCCGGCAGGGGGGATGTAGGTACAGATACGCAGTATTTT.